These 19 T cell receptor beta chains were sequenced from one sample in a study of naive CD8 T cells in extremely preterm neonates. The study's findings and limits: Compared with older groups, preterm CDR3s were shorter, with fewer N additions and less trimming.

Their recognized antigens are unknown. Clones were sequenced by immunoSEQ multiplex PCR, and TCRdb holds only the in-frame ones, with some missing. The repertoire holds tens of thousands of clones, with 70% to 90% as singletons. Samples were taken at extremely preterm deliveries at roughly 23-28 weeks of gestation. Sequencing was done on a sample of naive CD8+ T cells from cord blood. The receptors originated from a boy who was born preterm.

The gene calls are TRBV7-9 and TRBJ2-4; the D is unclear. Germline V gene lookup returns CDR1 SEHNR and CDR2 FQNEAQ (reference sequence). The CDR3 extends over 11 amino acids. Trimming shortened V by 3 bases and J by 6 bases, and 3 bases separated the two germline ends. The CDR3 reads CASSLGNIQYF. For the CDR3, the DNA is TGTGCCAGCAGCTTGGGAAACATTCAGTACTTC.

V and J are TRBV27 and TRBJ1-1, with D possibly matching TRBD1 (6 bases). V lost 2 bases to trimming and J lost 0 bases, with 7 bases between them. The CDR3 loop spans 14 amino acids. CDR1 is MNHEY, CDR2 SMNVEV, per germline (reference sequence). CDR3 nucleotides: TGTGCCAGCAGTTTAAGGGGGTTGAACACTGAAGCTTTCTTT. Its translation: CASSLRGLNTEAFF.

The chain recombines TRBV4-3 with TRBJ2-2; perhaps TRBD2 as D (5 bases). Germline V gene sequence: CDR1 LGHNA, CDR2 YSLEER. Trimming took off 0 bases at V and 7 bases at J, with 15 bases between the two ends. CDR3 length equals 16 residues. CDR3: CASSQDRASRIGELFF. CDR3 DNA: TGCGCCAGCAGCCAAGACCGGGCTAGCAGGATCGGGGAGCTGTTTTTT.

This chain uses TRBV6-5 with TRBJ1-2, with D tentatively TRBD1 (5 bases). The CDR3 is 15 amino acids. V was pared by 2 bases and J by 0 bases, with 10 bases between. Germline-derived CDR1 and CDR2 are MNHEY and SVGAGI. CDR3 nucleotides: TGTGCCAGCAGTTACCGGGCAGGGTCTAACTATGGCTACACCTTC. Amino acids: CASSYRAGSNYGYTF.

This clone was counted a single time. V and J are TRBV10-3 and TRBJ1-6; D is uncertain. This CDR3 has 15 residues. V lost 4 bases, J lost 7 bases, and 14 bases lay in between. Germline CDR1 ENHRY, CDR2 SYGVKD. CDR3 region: CAISADAAPNSPLHF. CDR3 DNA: TGTGCCATCAGTGCTGATGCGGCCCCCAATTCACCCCTCCACTTT.

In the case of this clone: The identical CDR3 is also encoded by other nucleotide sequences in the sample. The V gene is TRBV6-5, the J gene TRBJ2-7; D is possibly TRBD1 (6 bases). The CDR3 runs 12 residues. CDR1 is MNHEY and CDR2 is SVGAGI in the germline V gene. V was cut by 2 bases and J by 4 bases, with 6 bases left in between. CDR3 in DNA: TGTGCCAGCAGTTACACAGGGTACGAGCAGTACTTC. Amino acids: CASSYTGYEQYF.

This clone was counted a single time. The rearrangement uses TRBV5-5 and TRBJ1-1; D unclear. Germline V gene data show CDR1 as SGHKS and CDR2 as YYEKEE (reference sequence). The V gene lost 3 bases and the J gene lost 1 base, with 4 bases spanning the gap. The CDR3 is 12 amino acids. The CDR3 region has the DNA TGTGCCAGCAGCTGGGGGAACACTGAAGCTTTCTTT. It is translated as CASSWGNTEAFF. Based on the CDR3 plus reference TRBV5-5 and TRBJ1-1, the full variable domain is DAGVTQSPTHLIKTRGQQVTLRCSPISGHKSVSWYQQVLGQGPQFIFQYYEKEERGRGNFPDRFSARQFPNYSSELNVNALLLGDSALYLCASSWGNTEAFFGQGTRLTVV.

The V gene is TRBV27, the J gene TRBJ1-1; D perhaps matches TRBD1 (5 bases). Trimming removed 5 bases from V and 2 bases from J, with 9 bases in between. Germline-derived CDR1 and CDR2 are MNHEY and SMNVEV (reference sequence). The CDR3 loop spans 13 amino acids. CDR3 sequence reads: CASSPRGNTEAFF. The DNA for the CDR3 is TGTGCCAGCAGTCCAAGGGGCAACACTGAAGCTTTCTTT.

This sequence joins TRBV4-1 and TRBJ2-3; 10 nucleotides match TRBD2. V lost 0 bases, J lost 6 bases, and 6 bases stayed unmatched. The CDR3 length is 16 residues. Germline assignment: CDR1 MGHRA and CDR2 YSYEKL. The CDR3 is CASSQEGSGGLDTQYF. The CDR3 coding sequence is TGCGCCAGCAGCCAAGAGGGTAGCGGGGGGCTCGATACGCAGTATTTT.

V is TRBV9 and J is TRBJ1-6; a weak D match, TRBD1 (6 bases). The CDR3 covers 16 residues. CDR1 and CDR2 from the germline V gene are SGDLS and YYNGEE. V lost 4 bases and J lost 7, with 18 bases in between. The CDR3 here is CASSLGDKGGNSPLHF. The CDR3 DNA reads TGTGCCAGCAGCCTAGGGGACAAGGGAGGGAATTCACCCCTCCACTTT.

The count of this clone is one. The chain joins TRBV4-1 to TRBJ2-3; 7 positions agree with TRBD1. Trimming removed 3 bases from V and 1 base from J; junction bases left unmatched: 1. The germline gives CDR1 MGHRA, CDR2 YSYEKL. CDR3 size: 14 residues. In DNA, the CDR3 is TGCGCCAGCAGCCAGGGGACAGGCACAGATACGCAGTATTTT. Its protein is CASSQGTGTDTQYF.

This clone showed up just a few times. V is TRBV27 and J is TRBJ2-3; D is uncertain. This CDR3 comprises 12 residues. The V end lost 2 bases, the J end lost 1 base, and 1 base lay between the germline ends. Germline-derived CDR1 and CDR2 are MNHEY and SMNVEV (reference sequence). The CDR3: CASSLGTDTQYF. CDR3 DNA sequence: TGTGCCAGCAGTTTAGGCACAGATACGCAGTATTTT.

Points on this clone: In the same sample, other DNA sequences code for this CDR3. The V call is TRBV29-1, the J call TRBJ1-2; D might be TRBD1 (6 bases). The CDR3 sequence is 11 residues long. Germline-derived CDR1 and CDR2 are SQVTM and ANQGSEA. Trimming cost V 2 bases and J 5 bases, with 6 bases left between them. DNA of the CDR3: TGCAGCGTTGAACAGGGGTATGGCTACACCTTC. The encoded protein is CSVEQGYGYTF.

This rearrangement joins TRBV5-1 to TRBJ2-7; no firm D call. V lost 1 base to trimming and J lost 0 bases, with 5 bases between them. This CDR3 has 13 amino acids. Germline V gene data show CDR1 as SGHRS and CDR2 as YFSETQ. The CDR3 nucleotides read TGCGCCAGCAGCTTGACAAACTCCTACGAGCAGTACTTC. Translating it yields CASSLTNSYEQYF.

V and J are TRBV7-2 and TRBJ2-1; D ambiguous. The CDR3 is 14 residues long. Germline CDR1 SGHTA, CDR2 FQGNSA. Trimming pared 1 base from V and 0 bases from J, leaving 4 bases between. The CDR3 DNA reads TGTGCCAGCAGCTTAGGGGGCTCCTACAATGAGCAGTTCTTC. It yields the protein CASSLGGSYNEQFF.

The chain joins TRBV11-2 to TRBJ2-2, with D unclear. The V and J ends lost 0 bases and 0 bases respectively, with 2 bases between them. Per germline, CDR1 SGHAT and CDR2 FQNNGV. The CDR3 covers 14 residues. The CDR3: CASSLEANTGELFF. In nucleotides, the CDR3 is TGTGCCAGCAGCTTAGAAGCGAACACCGGGGAGCTGTTTTTT. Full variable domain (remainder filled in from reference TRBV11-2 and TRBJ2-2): EAGVAQSPRYKIIEKRQSVAFWCNPISGHATLYWYQQILGQGPKLLIQFQNNGVVDDSQLPKDRFSAERLKGVDSTLKIQPAKLEDSAVYLCASSLEANTGELFFGEGSRLTVL.

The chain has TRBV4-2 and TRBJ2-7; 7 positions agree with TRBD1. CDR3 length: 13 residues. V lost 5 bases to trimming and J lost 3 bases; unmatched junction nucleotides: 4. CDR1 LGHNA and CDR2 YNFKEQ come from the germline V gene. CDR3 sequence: CASSFDRDYEQYF. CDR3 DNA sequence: TGTGCCAGCAGCTTCGACAGGGACTACGAGCAGTACTTC.

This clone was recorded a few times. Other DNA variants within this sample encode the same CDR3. The CDR3 nucleotides read TGTGCCAGCAGCGTAGGATATAGCAATCAGCCCCAGCATTTT. This codes for CASSVGYSNQPQHF. This chain joins TRBV9 and TRBJ1-5, with unresolved D. Trimming removed 0 bases from V and 0 bases from J, with 4 bases in between. Germline loops: CDR1 SGDLS, CDR2 YYNGEE. CDR3 length equals 14 residues.

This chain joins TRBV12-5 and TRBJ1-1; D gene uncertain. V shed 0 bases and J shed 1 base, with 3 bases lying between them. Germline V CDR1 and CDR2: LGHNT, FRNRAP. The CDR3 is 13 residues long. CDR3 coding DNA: TGTGCTAGTGGTTTGGTAGGGAACACTGAAGCTTTCTTT. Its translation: CASGLVGNTEAFF.